A single sample gave rise to the 20 T cell receptor beta chains below, sequenced in a study of chemoradiotherapy in HPV16-positive cancers. Assay: immunoSEQ multiplex PCR; the TCRdb copy retains only in-frame clones and omits some. The data show 53,000 or so clones, with over 85% seen just once and less than 3.5% held by the top ten. The sample here was blood, taken from a patient who underwent chemoradiotherapy. Receptors were obtained from a human donor with HPV-associated anogenital cancer.

The chain has TRBV7-2 and TRBJ1-2, with D tentatively TRBD1 (5 bases). The V end lost 5 bases, the J end lost 6 bases, and 10 bases lay between the germline ends. This CDR3 is 12 amino acids long. In germline, CDR1 is SGHTA, CDR2 FQGNSA. CDR3 in amino acids: CASSPQGNGYTF. In nucleotides, the CDR3 is TGTGCCAGCAGCCCCCAGGGAAATGGCTACACCTTC. Variable domain in full (rest from reference TRBV7-2 and TRBJ1-2): GAGVSQSPSNKVTEKGKDVELRCDPISGHTALYWYRQSLGQGLEFLIYFQGNSAPDKSGLPSDRFSAERTGGSVSTLTIQRTQQEDSAVYLCASSPQGNGYTFGSGTRLTVV.

The chain uses TRBV13 and TRBJ2-7; weak D call: TRBD2 (7 bases). CDR3 length: 14 residues. Trimming left V 6 bases short and J 7 bases short, with 19 bases between. CDR1 is PRHDT and CDR2 is FYEKMQ in the germline V gene (reference sequence). The CDR3 region has the DNA TGTGCCAGCAGATCCCTAGGGGGGGCCGGAGAGCAGTACTTC. As protein: CASRSLGGAGEQYF.

The chain recombines TRBV11-2 with TRBJ2-7; 7 nucleotides align to TRBD2. The germline CDR1 and CDR2 sequences are SGHAT and FQNNGV. This CDR3 spans 15 amino acids. The ends lost 0 bases at V and 2 bases at J; junction bases unmatched: 4. CDR3 sequence (DNA): TGTGCCAGCAGCTTAGAGGCTAGCGGTGCCTACGAGCAGTACTTC. Its translation: CASSLEASGAYEQYF.

V gene TRBV9 combines with J gene TRBJ2-2; 8 bases align to TRBD1. Germline CDR1 is SGDLS and CDR2 is YYNGEE. The ends lost 3 bases at V and 3 bases at J; junction bases unmatched: 10. The CDR3 is 17 amino acids. CDR3 bases: TGTGCCAGCAGCGCTACCTCCAGGGGGCTCGACACCGGGGAGCTGTTTTTT. Protein: CASSATSRGLDTGELFF.

A single count supports this clone. The rearrangement joins TRBV9 to TRBJ1-2, with no clear D. Germline CDR1 is SGDLS and CDR2 is YYNGEE. The CDR3 has 14 residues. V was trimmed by 0 bases and J by 0 bases, leaving 6 bases between them. As DNA, the CDR3 is TGTGCCAGCAGCGTAGAGGCAGCTAACTATGGCTACACCTTC. This gives the protein CASSVEAANYGYTF.

This rearrangement joins TRBV29-1 to TRBJ2-3; D may be TRBD1 (6 bases). Looked up from germline, CDR1 is SQVTM and CDR2 is ANQGSEA. The CDR3 totals 13 residues. V lost 5 bases, J lost 5 bases, and 14 bases lay in between. CDR3 sequence (DNA): TGCAGCGTTCGACAGGTTTTGGGAGATACGCAGTATTTT. It codes for CSVRQVLGDTQYF.

The V and J genes are TRBV5-1 and TRBJ1-3, with D possibly being TRBD1 (6 bases). The germline V gene encodes CDR1 SGHRS and CDR2 YFSETQ. The germline V and J ends were trimmed by 4 bases and 2 bases, with 10 bases remaining between them. The CDR3 length is 14 residues. The CDR3 region has the DNA TGCGCCAGCAGCCCTGCAGGGGCTGGAAACACCATATATTTT. This sequence encodes CASSPAGAGNTIYF.

The V gene is TRBV4-3, the J gene TRBJ2-5, with D possibly matching TRBD2 (5 bases). The CDR3 is 18 residues long. Trimming pared 1 base from V and 2 bases from J, leaving 20 bases between. The germline V gene encodes CDR1 LGHNA and CDR2 YSLEER. CDR3: CASSQGSGFSNGQETQYF. The CDR3 DNA follows: TGCGCCAGCAGCCAAGGTTCGGGGTTTTCCAATGGGCAAGAGACCCAGTACTTC.

V and J are TRBV28 and TRBJ1-1; 7 bases fit TRBD1. V gave up 5 bases and J gave up 1 base; unmatched junction bases: 7. The CDR3 runs to 15 residues. CDR1 is MDHEN, CDR2 SYDVKM, per germline. The CDR3 coding sequence is TGTGCCAGCAGTCTAATACAGGGGACGAACACTGAAGCTTTCTTT. Its protein is CASSLIQGTNTEAFF.

The chain combines TRBV27 with TRBJ2-3, with D uncertain. CDR1 is MNHEY and CDR2 is SMNVEV in the germline V gene (reference sequence). Trimming pared 5 bases from V and 1 base from J, leaving 13 bases between. The CDR3 totals 15 residues. CDR3 sequence reads: CASSPPIGRTDTQYF. The CDR3 region has the DNA TGTGCCAGCAGTCCCCCGATAGGGCGCACAGATACGCAGTATTTT.

This sequence joins TRBV7-9 and TRBJ1-6; TRBD1 matches 11 bases. J lost 14 bases, V lost 4 bases, and 16 bases had no gene match. This CDR3 region has 17 residues. Germline V lookup: CDR1 SEHNR, CDR2 FQNEAQ (reference sequence). The CDR3 protein is CASSSPRTGGDSRSLHF. CDR3 DNA sequence: TGTGCCAGCAGCTCCCCCCGGACAGGGGGCGATTCGAGGTCCCTCCACTTT.

This sequence joins TRBV19 and TRBJ1-1; D gene uncertain. This CDR3 is built from 14 residues. The V gene's germline CDR1 is LNHDA and CDR2 SQIVND (reference sequence). The V end was cut by 1 base, the J end by 8 bases, with 14 bases between. The CDR3 region is CASSIAGASREAFF. The CDR3 DNA reads TGTGCCAGTAGTATAGCTGGTGCCTCCCGCGAAGCTTTCTTT.

The chain combines TRBV9 with TRBJ2-3; 8 bases line up with TRBD1. Per germline, CDR1 SGDLS and CDR2 YYNGEE. This CDR3 spans 14 amino acids. Germline trimming cut 4 bases from V and 3 bases from J; bases unmatched to any gene: 4. The CDR3 sequence: CASSKGQGTDTQYF. CDR3 sequence (DNA): TGTGCCAGCAGCAAAGGACAGGGAACAGATACGCAGTATTTT.

The chain links TRBV6-1 to TRBJ2-7; TRBD1 aligns across 9 bases. The CDR3 covers 15 residues. The V and J ends lost 3 bases and 2 bases, in that order; junction bases with no gene match: 5. Germline assignment: CDR1 MNHNS and CDR2 SASEGT. The CDR3 here is CASSEGTGTPYEQYF. The CDR3 nucleotides are TGTGCCAGCAGTGAGGGGACAGGGACCCCCTACGAGCAGTACTTC.

V gene TRBV19 combines with J gene TRBJ2-3; 8 positions agree with TRBD1. The CDR3 has 14 amino acids. CDR1 and CDR2 (germline): LNHDA, SQIVND (reference sequence). Unmatched junction bases numbered 10, after V lost 9 bases and J lost 5 bases. The CDR3 region has the DNA TGTGCCAGCAACCCCAGGGGGCGTATAGATACGCAGTATTTT. Encoded protein: CASNPRGRIDTQYF.

The V gene is TRBV30, the J gene TRBJ1-6; TRBD1 is a possible D gene (5 bases). Germline CDR1 GTSNPN, CDR2 SVGIG (reference sequence). The CDR3 spans 16 residues. V was pared by 2 bases and J by 8 bases, with 19 bases between. The CDR3 loop reads CAWSHPQVGGDSPLHF. In DNA, the CDR3 is TGTGCCTGGAGTCACCCTCAGGTGGGGGGGGATTCACCCCTCCACTTT.

The rearrangement uses TRBV6-1 and TRBJ1-2; 9 bases are shared with TRBD1. The CDR3 totals 12 residues. Per germline, CDR1 MNHNS and CDR2 SASEGT. The V and J ends lost 7 bases and 8 bases, in that order; junction bases with no gene match: 5. In nucleotides, the CDR3 is TGTGCCAGCAACCCCGGGACAGGGGGCTACACCTTC. Translation: CASNPGTGGYTF.

The V call is TRBV7-2, the J call TRBJ2-3, with TRBD1 matching 11 bases. Germline CDR1 reads SGHTA; CDR2 reads FQGNSA. V trimming: 5 bases; J trimming: 4 bases; junction bases outside the gene matches: 2. The CDR3 is 14 amino acids. The CDR3 nucleotides are TGTGCCAGCAGCGAGGACAGGGGGCCAGATACGCAGTATTTT. Its translation is CASSEDRGPDTQYF.

This clone appeared a few times. The chain uses TRBV7-6 and TRBJ2-6; the D is unclear. The CDR3 consists of 13 residues. The V end lost 4 bases, the J end lost 2 bases, and 3 bases lay between the germline ends. Germline-derived CDR1 and CDR2 are SGHVS and FNYEAQ. The CDR3 protein is CASSSPGANVLTF. In DNA, the CDR3 is TGTGCCAGCAGCTCTCCTGGGGCCAACGTCCTGACTTTC.

In nucleotides, the CDR3 is TGTGCCAGCAGCCAAGAGAGGGTAAGGCAGGGGGATTGGTACGAGCAGTACTTC. Its protein product is CASSQERVRQGDWYEQYF. The J gene is TRBJ2-7, the V gene TRBV4-2; 7 nucleotides line up with TRBD1. V dropped 0 bases and J dropped 4; count of bases not matched to a gene: 15. The CDR3 runs to 18 residues. Germline V gene data show CDR1 as LGHNA and CDR2 as YNFKEQ.